A single sample is the source of the 4 T cell receptor beta chains below, sequenced in a study of Graves' ophthalmopathy and Graves' hyperthyroidism. RNA served as the template for amplifying TCR beta CDR3 regions. First-round RT-PCR relied on HTBI primers, and a second-round multiplex PCR came next. A single record per CDR3 protein comes from TCRdb applying MiXCR to the multiplex PCR reads. The sample carries 200,000 to 250,000 distinct CDR3 sequences, around 45% recorded once. Sequenced: peripheral blood. Receptors were obtained from an adult man with Graves' ophthalmopathy.

J is TRBJ2-7 and V is TRBV7-2; 10 bases agree with TRBD2. Germline-derived CDR1 and CDR2 are SGHTA and FQGNSA. The CDR3 contains 14 residues. V was pared by 6 bases and J by 9 bases, with 11 bases of the junction left unmatched. As DNA, the CDR3 is TGTGCCAGCAGTTCGACCCTAGCGGGGGCGGGGCAGTACTTC. Protein sequence: CASSSTLAGAGQYF.

The J gene is TRBJ2-7, the V gene TRBV6-5; no firm D call. The germline CDR1 and CDR2 sequences are MNHEY and SVGAGI. The ends were cut back, 6 bases at V and 6 bases at J, with 9 bases in the middle. The CDR3 consists of 11 residues. CDR3 protein: CASSLAVEQYF. The CDR3 DNA follows: TGTGCCAGCAGCCTGGCGGTCGAGCAGTACTTC.

This clonotype appeared a few times. V usage is TRBV24-1 and J usage is TRBJ1-1; tentative D call: TRBD1 (5 bases). V was clipped by 9 bases and J by 1 base, with 8 bases between them. This CDR3 comprises 12 residues. CDR1 is KGHDR, CDR2 SFDVKD, per germline. CDR3 in amino acids: CATPGTNTEAFF. The CDR3 DNA reads as TGTGCCACCCCCGGGACGAACACTGAAGCTTTCTTT.

This chain connects TRBV6-1 to TRBJ1-1, with no clear D. This CDR3 has 13 residues. The germline V gene encodes CDR1 MNHNS and CDR2 SASEGT. Trimming took 6 bases from V and 8 from J, leaving 16 bases between them. The CDR3 loop reads CASRLSSAKEAFF. The CDR3 DNA is TGTGCCAGCAGACTATCAAGCGCCAAAGAAGCTTTCTTT.